Listed here are 25 T cell receptor beta chains from one sample, sequenced in a study of shared clonotypes between healthy human individuals. Sequencing was performed with immunoSEQ multiplex PCR; in TCRdb, only in-frame clones are kept and a portion is missing. There are roughly 510,000 clones in the sample; around 79% occur only once, and 9.5% to 15% lies in the top ten. Material: PBMCs. The receptors were gathered from a woman in her forties in good health. Some clones in this sample may be carry-over from other donors' samples.

The chain is built from TRBV5-4 and TRBJ2-3; 8 nucleotides agree with TRBD2. Unmatched junction bases numbered 5, after V lost 4 bases and J lost 4 bases. The germline gives CDR1 SGHNT, CDR2 YYREEE (reference sequence). The CDR3 covers 14 residues. This chain's CDR3 is CASSDSGSSDTQYF. Written as DNA, the CDR3 is TGTGCCAGCAGCGACAGCGGGAGTTCAGATACGCAGTATTTT.

The rearrangement links TRBV11-2 to TRBJ2-3; TRBD2 aligns across 7 bases. V dropped 0 bases and J dropped 6; count of bases not matched to a gene: 3. The CDR3 spans 14 residues. Germline lookup yields CDR1 SGHAT and CDR2 FQNNGV. CDR3 residues: CASSLDPGRDTQYF. The CDR3 DNA reads TGTGCCAGCAGCTTAGATCCCGGGAGGGATACGCAGTATTTT. The whole variable domain, filled in from reference TRBV11-2 and TRBJ2-3, reads EAGVAQSPRYKIIEKRQSVAFWCNPISGHATLYWYQQILGQGPKLLIQFQNNGVVDDSQLPKDRFSAERLKGVDSTLKIQPAKLEDSAVYLCASSLDPGRDTQYFGPGTRLTVL.

This chain connects TRBV5-1 to TRBJ2-7, with 7 nucleotides matching TRBD1. This CDR3 has 14 amino acids. J gave up 2 bases and V 3 bases, and 5 bases lay outside the gene matches. Germline CDR1 is SGHRS and CDR2 is YFSETQ. CDR3 sequence: CASSSGQEPYEQYF. The CDR3 DNA reads as TGCGCCAGCAGCTCCGGACAGGAGCCCTACGAGCAGTACTTC.

CDR3 sequence (DNA): TGTGCCATCAGTAGCCCGGCGGACACCGGGGAGCTGTTTTTT. This sequence encodes CAISSPADTGELFF. The rearrangement uses TRBV10-3 and TRBJ2-2; no firm D call. The length of the CDR3 is 14 residues. With 5 bases removed from V and 3 bases from J, the gap between germline ends came to 10 bases. Germline V gives CDR1 ENHRY, CDR2 SYGVKD.

This chain joins TRBV5-1 and TRBJ2-1; 13 bases are a match to TRBD2. The CDR3 extends over 16 amino acids. The junction had 7 bases not matched to a gene; V was cut back by 2 bases and J by 8 bases. The germline V gene encodes CDR1 SGHRS and CDR2 YFSETQ. The CDR3 loop is CASSLTSGRAVDEQFF. The CDR3 bases are TGCGCCAGCAGCTTAACTAGCGGGAGGGCCGTCGATGAGCAGTTCTTC.

The gene calls are TRBV7-8 and TRBJ2-5, with D perhaps TRBD1 or TRBD2 (5 bases each). The J call is uncertain, as TRBJ2-7 better fits the DNA end. The germline CDR1 and CDR2 sequences are SGHVS and FQNEAQ. The CDR3 covers 15 residues. The CDR3 is CASSLWGSGSYEQYF. The CDR3 DNA is TGTGCCAGCAGCTTATGGGGCAGCGGTTCCTACGAGCAGTACTTC.

The CDR3 DNA reads TGCGCCAGCAGCCCTAGAAGAGGTATTTTAGGCCCATACGAGCAGTACTTC. This encodes CASSPRRGILGPYEQYF. The genes are TRBV4-1 and TRBJ2-7; the D is unclear. The length of the CDR3 is 17 residues. Germline CDR1 reads MGHRA; CDR2 reads YSYEKL. V shed 4 bases and J shed 4 bases, with 23 bases lying between them.

There are a few counts of this clone. This chain uses TRBV28 with TRBJ1-5; D not resolved. The CDR3 has 14 amino acids. With 3 bases removed from V and 2 bases from J, the gap between germline ends came to 8 bases. The germline V gene has CDR1 MDHEN and CDR2 SYDVKM. The CDR3 region has the DNA TGTGCCAGCAGTTTCAGTATGGGCAATCAGCCCCAGCATTTT. Amino acid sequence: CASSFSMGNQPQHF.

The chain carries TRBV11-1 and TRBJ2-5, with a possible D match to TRBD2 (6 bases). Germline V gene data show CDR1 as SGHAT and CDR2 as FQDESV (reference sequence). V was cut by 4 bases and J by 5 bases, with 26 bases left in between. This CDR3 is 18 amino acids long. This CDR3 reads CASSSLIPAGGEGETQYF. CDR3 nucleotides: TGTGCCAGCAGCTCCCTTATACCAGCGGGTGGGGAAGGCGAGACCCAGTACTTC.

In this sample, this clone turned up once. The J gene is TRBJ2-2, the V gene TRBV5-1; possible D gene TRBD2, 6 bases. This CDR3 has 16 amino acids. Germline V lookup: CDR1 SGHRS, CDR2 YFSETQ. Trimming cost V 4 bases and J 6 bases, with 19 bases left between them. Written as DNA, the CDR3 is TGCGCCAGCAGCCCACCCGGTAGAAGCGGGCCCGGGGAGCTGTTTTTT. The encoded protein is CASSPPGRSGPGELFF.

This clone was seen just once. This chain connects TRBV6-4 to TRBJ2-7; 10 bases map to TRBD2. The junction had 11 bases not matched to a gene; V was cut back by 9 bases and J by 3 bases. There are 15 residues in the CDR3. Germline values: CDR1 MRHNA, CDR2 SNTAGT. The CDR3 nucleotides are TGTGCCAGTTTTAGCGGGAGGTACAGTTACTACGAGCAGTACTTC. Translated, it gives CASFSGRYSYYEQYF.

Here the CDR3 DNA reads TGTGCCAGCACTAGACAGCCGCAAGAGACCCAGTACTTC. It yields the protein CASTRQPQETQYF. This chain uses TRBV2 with TRBJ2-5, with D possibly being TRBD1 (5 bases). Trimming removed 7 bases at V and 2 bases at J, with 11 bases between. CDR1 and CDR2 (germline): SNHLY, FYNNEI. The length of the CDR3 is 13 residues.

V gene TRBV4-3 combines with J gene TRBJ2-7, with 8 bases identical to TRBD1. CDR3 length: 15 residues. V was pared by 0 bases and J by 2 bases, with 3 bases of the junction left unmatched. Germline values: CDR1 LGHNA, CDR2 YSLEER. CDR3 residues: CASSQDPRGPYEQYF. The CDR3 coding sequence is TGCGCCAGCAGCCAAGATCCCAGGGGGCCCTACGAGCAGTACTTC.

The chain has TRBV7-2 and TRBJ1-4, with D unresolved. The V and J ends lost 4 bases and 8 bases respectively, with 11 bases between them. The CDR3 sequence is 13 residues long. Per germline, CDR1 SGHTA and CDR2 FQGNSA. Here the CDR3 DNA reads TGTGCCAGCAGCTCGGGCCCCCCGGAAAAACTGTTTTTT. This encodes CASSSGPPEKLFF.

This clone has a single count. This chain joins TRBV12-5 and TRBJ1-5, with D unresolved. There are 13 residues in the CDR3. Per the germline V gene, CDR1 is LGHNT and CDR2 is FRNRAP. V lost 1 base and J lost 4, with 5 bases in between. The CDR3 DNA reads TGTGCTAGTGGTTTGGCCCCTAATCAGCCCCAGCATTTT. Its translation is CASGLAPNQPQHF.

This chain links TRBV14 with TRBJ2-3, with D possibly being TRBD1 or TRBD2 (5 bases each). Germline-derived CDR1 and CDR2 are SGHDN and FVKESK. Trimming pared 4 bases from V and 2 bases from J, leaving 19 bases between. The CDR3 length is 17 residues. CDR3 nucleotides: TGTGCCAGCAGCCGCTCGGCCGGTAGGGACGTCACAGATACGCAGTATTTT. Translating gives CASSRSAGRDVTDTQYF. The complete variable domain, with remaining parts taken from reference TRBV14 and TRBJ2-3, reads EAGVTQFPSHSVIEKGQTVTLRCDPISGHDNLYWYRRVMGKEIKFLLHFVKESKQDESGMPNNRFLAERTGGTYSTLKVQPAELEDSGVYFCASSRSAGRDVTDTQYFGPGTRLTVL.

The V call is TRBV15, the J call TRBJ1-4; 7 bases agree with TRBD1. Germline values: CDR1 LNHNV, CDR2 YYDKDF (reference sequence). V trimming: 1 base; J trimming: 3 bases; junction bases outside the gene matches: 5. This CDR3 is 16 amino acids long. The CDR3 reads CATSRVGGAANEKLFF. CDR3 in DNA: TGTGCCACCAGCAGAGTAGGGGGCGCAGCTAATGAAAAACTGTTTTTT.

There are a few counts of this clone. The chain links TRBV2 to TRBJ2-5; unclear D gene. Germline-derived CDR1 and CDR2 are SNHLY and FYNNEI. CDR3 length: 13 amino acids. V gave up 3 bases and J gave up 1 base, with 6 bases separating them. CDR3: CASSDQAQETQYF. CDR3 nucleotide sequence: TGTGCCAGCAGTGACCAGGCCCAAGAGACCCAGTACTTC.

There are a few counts of this clone. The rearrangement uses TRBV11-1 and TRBJ2-4; 11 nucleotides match TRBD2. Germline CDR1 is SGHAT and CDR2 is FQDESV (reference sequence). This CDR3 spans 16 amino acids. V dropped 5 bases and J dropped 7; count of bases not matched to a gene: 10. The chain's CDR3 is CASSVTGTSGFNIQYF. The DNA of the CDR3 is TGTGCCAGCAGCGTAACGGGGACTAGCGGTTTTAACATTCAGTACTTC.

The chain joins TRBV11-2 to TRBJ2-5, with 8 nucleotides matching TRBD2. With V trimmed by 5 bases and J by 1 base, 3 bases remained unmatched. Germline V gives CDR1 SGHAT, CDR2 FQNNGV. There are 14 residues in the CDR3. The CDR3 DNA is TGTGCCAGCAGCCCCACTAGCGGCCAAGAGACCCAGTACTTC. Its translation is CASSPTSGQETQYF.

V usage is TRBV7-3 and J usage is TRBJ2-2, with 8 bases identical to TRBD2. The length of the CDR3 is 13 residues. Germline V gene lookup returns CDR1 SGHTA and CDR2 FQGTGA. V dropped 10 bases and J dropped 4; count of bases not matched to a gene: 5. CDR3 amino acids: CATNREGTGELFF. CDR3 nucleotide sequence: TGTGCCACCAATCGGGAGGGCACCGGGGAGCTGTTTTTT.

J is TRBJ2-7 and V is TRBV6-5; D is undetermined. Trimming stripped 7 bases from V and 0 bases from J, with 16 bases between. The germline gives CDR1 MNHEY, CDR2 SVGAGI. The CDR3 has 15 residues. This CDR3 is CASTSPSTSSYEQYF. The CDR3 DNA is TGTGCCAGCACCTCGCCGTCTACCTCCTCCTACGAGCAGTACTTC.

CDR3 bases: TGTGCCAGCAGTACCGGACGTCTGTCCCTCTCTGGGGCCAACGTCCTGACTTTC. Amino acid sequence: CASSTGRLSLSGANVLTF. The chain combines TRBV27 with TRBJ2-6, with D uncertain. V lost 5 bases, J lost 0 bases, and 17 bases lay in between. CDR1 MNHEY and CDR2 SMNVEV come from the germline V gene (reference sequence). This CDR3 comprises 18 residues.

On this clone: Other DNA sequences in this specimen translate into the identical CDR3. The chain combines TRBV5-5 with TRBJ2-2; D is uncertain. Trimming shortened V by 0 bases and J by 5 bases, and 5 bases separated the two germline ends. The length of the CDR3 is 13 residues. Germline CDR1 is SGHKS and CDR2 is YYEKEE (reference sequence). CDR3 protein: CASSLEGTGELFF. For the CDR3, the DNA is TGTGCCAGCAGCTTGGAGGGAACCGGGGAGCTGTTTTTT.

CDR3 in DNA: TGTGCCAGCAGCTTAACGGAGGGAAGCATTCAGTACTTC. As protein: CASSLTEGSIQYF. The chain uses TRBV7-3 and TRBJ2-4; tentatively, D is TRBD2 (6 bases). Germline V lookup: CDR1 SGHTA, CDR2 FQGTGA. This CDR3 spans 13 amino acids. V lost 0 bases and J lost 9, with 9 bases in between. Looking up the rest from reference TRBV7-3 and TRBJ2-4 gives the full variable domain: GAGVSQTPSNKVTEKGKYVELRCDPISGHTALYWYRQSLGQGPEFLIYFQGTGAADDSGLPNDRFFAVRPEGSVSTLKIQRTERGDSAVYLCASSLTEGSIQYFGAGTRLSVL.